The 25 T cell receptor beta chains presented below share a single source sample, sequenced in a study of breast tumors, draining lymph nodes, adjacent tissues. MiXCR, run by TCRdb on the multiplex PCR reads, gives a single entry per CDR3 protein. There are 15,000 or so distinct CDR3 sequences in the sample; roughly 50% occur only once, and approximately 30% lies in the top ten. Input material: tumor-adjacent breast tissue. Receptors originate from a female donor with breast cancer. Some clones in this sample may be carry-over from other donors' samples.

This clonotype was seen many times. The chain employs TRBV4-1 and TRBJ2-1; D ambiguous. CDR1 is MGHRA, CDR2 YSYEKL, per germline. CDR3 length: 13 amino acids. With 0 bases removed from V and 6 bases from J, the gap between germline ends came to 6 bases. The CDR3 nucleotides are TGCGCCAGCAGCCAAGATTACCTCAATGAGCAGTTCTTC. Amino acids: CASSQDYLNEQFF.

The V gene is TRBV20-1, the J gene TRBJ1-4; no clear D gene. The germline V gene has CDR1 DFQATT and CDR2 SNEGSKA (reference sequence). This CDR3 is built from 13 residues. V lost 6 bases and J 2 bases, leaving 10 bases between the germline ends. CDR3 DNA: TGCAGTGCCCCCCTGGAGACTAATGAAAAACTGTTTTTT. Translation gives CSAPLETNEKLFF.

This clonotype was counted at least ten times. V is TRBV18 and J is TRBJ2-4, with 7 bases matching TRBD1. The CDR3 runs 13 residues. After removal of 6 bases from V and 5 bases from J, the junction contained 4 bases not matched to a gene. Germline V lookup: CDR1 KGHSH, CDR2 LQKENI. The CDR3 coding sequence is TGTGCCAGCTCCCCCGGACAGGAAAACATTCAGTACTTC. Its translation is CASSPGQENIQYF.

The V call is TRBV5-1, the J call TRBJ1-6; the D gene is possibly TRBD1 (5 bases). Germline lookup yields CDR1 SGHRS and CDR2 YFSETQ. The CDR3 loop spans 14 amino acids. Between the trimmed V and J ends, which lost 0 bases and 13 bases, there was a span of 14 bases. The CDR3 coding sequence is TGCGCCAGCAGCTTGGTCGGGCGGGGCTCCCCCCTCCACTTT. Amino acids: CASSLVGRGSPLHF.

For this clonotype: A junction boundary mismatches the germline segment, possibly from a read error. This chain joins TRBV29-1 and TRBJ2-1, with D perhaps assigned TRBD1 or TRBD2 (5 bases each). CDR1 and CDR2 (germline): SQVTM, ANQGSEA. The CDR3 covers 13 residues. CDR3 loop: CSVVGTLPNGPFF. CDR3 bases: TGCAGCGTTGTCGGGACCCTACCCAATGGGCCGTTTTTT.

The rearrangement uses TRBV9 and TRBJ2-1; 11 bases fit TRBD2. The CDR3 sequence is 14 residues long. From germline, CDR1 is SGDLS and CDR2 YYNGEE. Trimming cost V 5 bases and J 9 bases; bases outside gene matches: 7. Written as DNA, the CDR3 is TGTGCCAGCAGGACTAGCGGGGCCTCGGGTGAGCAGTTCTTC. The encoded protein is CASRTSGASGEQFF.

Many counts were recorded for this clonotype. The chain employs TRBV27 and TRBJ2-5; a possible D gene is TRBD2 (5 bases). CDR3 length: 16 residues. The V gene's germline CDR1 is MNHEY and CDR2 SMNVEV (reference sequence). Trimming left V 6 bases short and J 3 bases short, with 20 bases between. The CDR3, as DNA: TGTGCCAGCAGCCAAAGGGTCCCCGGACTGGAAGAGACCCAGTACTTC. Protein: CASSQRVPGLEETQYF.

J is TRBJ1-3 and V is TRBV7-2; D unclear. This CDR3 has 11 residues. Germline V lookup: CDR1 SGHTA, CDR2 FQGNSA. Trimming took 2 bases from V and 8 from J, leaving 4 bases between them. CDR3 amino acids: CASSLLDTIYF. In nucleotides, the CDR3 is TGTGCCAGCAGCTTACTTGACACCATATATTTT.

This chain connects TRBV20-1 to TRBJ2-7, with a weak D call TRBD1 (5 bases). This CDR3 has 12 amino acids. The germline CDR1 and CDR2 sequences are DFQATT and SNEGSKA (reference sequence). V was trimmed by 6 bases and J by 7 bases, leaving 16 bases between them. This CDR3 is CSAHEQGTEQYF. In DNA, the CDR3 is TGCAGTGCCCACGAGCAGGGTACGGAGCAGTACTTC.

The genes are TRBV27 and TRBJ1-1; a possible D gene is TRBD1 (6 bases). This CDR3 has 15 residues. Per the germline V gene, CDR1 is MNHEY and CDR2 is SMNVEV (reference sequence). The V end lost 2 bases, the J end lost 1 base, and 11 bases lay between the germline ends. The CDR3 here is CASSLMAGANTEAFF. CDR3 in DNA: TGTGCCAGCAGTTTAATGGCGGGGGCGAACACTGAAGCTTTCTTT.

For this clonotype: A much bigger clone sits one base away, suggesting this may be a read error. V usage is TRBV14 and J usage is TRBJ1-5; perhaps TRBD1 as D (5 bases). CDR1 SGHDN and CDR2 FVKESK come from the germline V gene. The CDR3 contains 15 residues. This CDR3 reads CASRGGRDSNQPPHF. The DNA for the CDR3 is TGTGCCAGCAGGGGGGGAAGGGATAGCAATCAGCCCCCGCATTTT. Looking up the rest from reference TRBV14 and TRBJ1-5 gives the full variable domain: EAGVTQFPSHSVIEKGQTVTLRCDPISGHDNLYWYRRVMGKEIKFLLHFVKESKQDESGMPNNRFLAERTGGTYSTLKVQPAELEDSGVYFCASRGGRDSNQPPHFGDGTRLSIL.

DNA for the CDR3: TGTGCCAGCAGTTTGTGGGCCGGGGGAGGCACAGATACGCAGTATTTT. Its protein product is CASSLWAGGGTDTQYF. This rearrangement joins TRBV28 to TRBJ2-3; maybe TRBD2 (6 bases). This CDR3 comprises 16 residues. The germline V and J ends were trimmed by 3 bases and 1 base, with 14 bases remaining between them. Germline assignment: CDR1 MDHEN and CDR2 SYDVKM.

The table lists this clonotype with a count of one. V gene TRBV7-8 combines with J gene TRBJ2-1, with D uncertain. The CDR3 is made up of 15 amino acids. CDR1 and CDR2 (germline): SGHVS, FQNEAQ. The V gene lost 4 bases and the J gene lost 0 bases, with 10 bases spanning the gap. In nucleotides, the CDR3 is TGTGCCAGCAGCTCTGAGAGCCGCTCCTACAATGAGCAGTTCTTC. Translation gives CASSSESRSYNEQFF. Together with reference TRBV7-8 and TRBJ2-1, the CDR3 gives the full variable domain: GAGVSQSPRYKVAKRGQDVALRCDPISGHVSLFWYQQALGQGPEFLTYFQNEAQLDKSGLPSDRFFAERPEGSVSTLKIQRTQQEDSAVYLCASSSESRSYNEQFFGPGTRLTVL.

This clonotype was detected ten times or more. V is TRBV4-2 and J is TRBJ2-7; no clear D gene. Germline CDR1 and CDR2: LGHNA and YNFKEQ. V was shortened by 1 base and J by 0 bases, with 7 bases between the two germline ends. The CDR3 contains 14 residues. CDR3 bases: TGTGCCAGCAGCCAAGGACATAACTCCTACGAGCAGTACTTC. It yields the protein CASSQGHNSYEQYF.

In this sample, this clonotype turned up a few times. The V call is TRBV7-9, the J call TRBJ1-6; no firm D call. V dropped 5 bases and J dropped 1 base, with 6 bases sitting between them. Germline CDR1 reads SEHNR; CDR2 reads FQNEAQ (reference sequence). The CDR3 runs to 14 residues. DNA of the CDR3: TGTGCCAGCAGCCCCTGGTCCTATAATTCACCCCTCCACTTT. It translates to CASSPWSYNSPLHF.

This clonotype was picked up one time. V and J are TRBV20-1 and TRBJ2-7, with a tentative D call TRBD2 (6 bases). The germline CDR1 and CDR2 sequences are DFQATT and SNEGSKA (reference sequence). The ends were cut back, 1 base at V and 1 base at J, with 20 bases in the middle. The CDR3 spans 17 residues. CDR3 bases: TGCAGTGCTAGAGGCCTAGATAGGCGGGGCGTTTCCTACGAGCAGTACTTC. Translation gives CSARGLDRRGVSYEQYF.

About this clonotype: One junction end does not reproduce the germline sequence, and a read error may be involved. The chain links TRBV7-2 to TRBJ2-7; 9 nucleotides match TRBD1. CDR3 length: 17 residues. Germline V gene lookup returns CDR1 SGHTA and CDR2 FQGNSA. This CDR3 is CASSRPRGQGGTGELYF. CDR3 in DNA: TGTGCCAGCAGCCGTCCACGGGGACAGGGAGGCACCGGGGAGCTGTACTTC.

The sample holds many counts of this clonotype. The chain is built from TRBV7-3 and TRBJ1-1; D possibly corresponds to TRBD1 (6 bases). The germline V gene has CDR1 SGHTA and CDR2 FQGTGA. Trimming cost V 1 base and J 5 bases, with 14 bases left between them. The CDR3 sequence is 15 residues long. The CDR3 DNA follows: TGTGCCAGCAGCTTAATGGGGGCTCGGAAGACTGAAGCTTTCTTT. It codes for CASSLMGARKTEAFF.

The V call is TRBV9, the J call TRBJ2-1; 11 bases are shared with TRBD2. CDR1 and CDR2 from the germline V gene are SGDLS and YYNGEE. V shed 8 bases, J shed 3 bases, and the junction held 13 bases outside the gene matches. CDR3 length equals 17 residues. CDR3 DNA sequence: TGTGCCAGTGGGGGGGGAGGGACTAGCGGAGACTACAATGAGCAGTTCTTC. Its translation: CASGGGGTSGDYNEQFF.

Comments on this clonotype: A read error may explain this, as a much larger clone is one base away. The chain links TRBV13 to TRBJ2-1; D unresolved. This CDR3 has 16 residues. Germline V gene data show CDR1 as PRHDT and CDR2 as FYEKMQ (reference sequence). The CDR3 is CAGSSPGSSSYNEQFF. The CDR3 DNA reads as TGTGCCGGCAGCTCACCAGGTTCCTCCTCCTACAATGAGCAGTTCTTC.

Ten or more counts support this clonotype. The chain has TRBV6-1 and TRBJ1-1; D unresolved. Trimming shortened V by 3 bases and J by 4 bases, and 9 bases separated the two germline ends. From germline, CDR1 is MNHNS and CDR2 SASEGT. The CDR3 runs to 13 residues. The CDR3 sequence is CASSDGVLTEAFF. The CDR3 bases are TGTGCCAGCAGTGACGGGGTCCTCACTGAAGCTTTCTTT.

This clonotype has at least ten counts. The chain has TRBV19 and TRBJ2-7; 13 bases line up with TRBD2. Germline lookup yields CDR1 LNHDA and CDR2 SQIVND (reference sequence). Trimming took 6 bases from V and 6 from J; bases not matched to a gene: 11. There are 16 residues in the CDR3. CDR3 nucleotides: TGTGCCAGTAGCATACTCCGGACTAGCGGGAGCGGCGAGCAGTACTTC. Residues: CASSILRTSGSGEQYF.

The gene calls are TRBV7-9 and TRBJ2-1; 10 positions agree with TRBD2. Germline V gene data show CDR1 as SEHNR and CDR2 as FQNEAQ (reference sequence). This CDR3 comprises 21 residues. V was pared by 1 base and J by 1 base, with 16 bases of the junction left unmatched. The CDR3 DNA sequence: TGTGCCAGCAGCTTAGTCCCCGGGACTAGCGCCGAGATGTGGTCCTACAATGAGCAGTTCTTC. The encoded protein is CASSLVPGTSAEMWSYNEQFF.

This clonotype was recorded many times. A much larger clone lies a single base off, so this may be a read error. The chain links TRBV14 to TRBJ2-7; the match to TRBD2 covers 7 bases. This CDR3 contains 14 residues. Germline V gene lookup returns CDR1 SGHDN and CDR2 FVKESK. The CDR3: CASSYRTREYEQSF. The CDR3 DNA follows: TGTGCCAGCAGCTATCGGACTAGAGAGTACGAGCAGTCCTTC.

The chain has TRBV6-4 and TRBJ2-7, with 13 bases matching TRBD2. Germline V gives CDR1 MRHNA, CDR2 SNTAGT. J lost 2 bases, V lost 6 bases, and 4 bases had no gene match. CDR3 length: 15 amino acids. The CDR3 sequence is CASSLTSGGPYEQYF. For the CDR3, the DNA is TGTGCCAGCAGCCTGACTAGCGGGGGGCCCTACGAGCAGTACTTC.